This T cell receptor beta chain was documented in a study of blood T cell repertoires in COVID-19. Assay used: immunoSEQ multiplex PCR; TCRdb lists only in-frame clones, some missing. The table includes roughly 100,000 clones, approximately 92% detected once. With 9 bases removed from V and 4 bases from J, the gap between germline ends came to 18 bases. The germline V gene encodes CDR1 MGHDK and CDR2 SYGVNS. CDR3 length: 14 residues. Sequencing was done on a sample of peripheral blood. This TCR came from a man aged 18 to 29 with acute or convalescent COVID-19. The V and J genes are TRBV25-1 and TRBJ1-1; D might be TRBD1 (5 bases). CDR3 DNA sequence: TGTGCCAGTCAGGGCCCTACGGGGGGCACTGAAGCTTTCTTT. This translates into CASQGPTGGTEAFF.